This T cell receptor beta chain was sequenced during a study of blood T cells in healthy people across ages. Study in general: Template switching caught about one barcoded beta molecule for each two T cells. Notes on the study in general: Estimated diversity that came from one million T cells was considered an underestimate.

The CDR3 has 13 amino acids. V dropped 5 bases and J dropped 0 bases, with 7 bases sitting between them. Looked up from germline, CDR1 is SEHNR and CDR2 is FQNEAQ (reference sequence). This clonotype was observed at least ten times. Its antigen is as yet unknown. Primers used in a second PCR of about 6 to 12 cycles were a sample-barcoded 5' primer and a J-beta primer mix. One entry per CDR3 protein, called by TCRdb with MiXCR from the 5' RACE reads. The sample includes more than 800,000 distinct CDR3 sequences, around 28% of them seen just once. The sequence was collected from a woman older than 75 in good health. The V gene is TRBV7-9, the J gene TRBJ1-2, with no clear D. The specimen was blood. This CDR3 reads CASSPDANYGYTF. CDR3 coding DNA: TGTGCCAGCAGCCCCGACGCTAACTATGGCTACACCTTC.